This TCR beta chain appears in the sequencing data of a study of CD8+ T cells in alopecia areata. Study outcomes and limitations: Among the cells sequenced in scalp samples are also the resident alphabeta T cells of normal skin.

This clone was observed once. No antigen is known for it. As the sequencing template, cDNA was produced by extracting RNA and reverse transcribing it. Sequencing used immunoSEQ multiplex PCR; TCRdb keeps in-frame clones, though not all of them. Here the sample spans 150,000 or so clones, approximately 50% being singletons. The sequence was collected from a human donor with alopecia areata. Sequencing was performed on CD4+ T cells sorted from blood.

CDR3 protein: CASNAGGKYEQYF. The CDR3, as DNA: TGTGCCAGCAATGCGGGAGGGAAGTACGAGCAGTACTTC. J is TRBJ2-7 and V is TRBV2, with TRBD2 identical over 9 bases. Trimming removed 7 bases from V and 4 bases from J; junction bases left unmatched: 5. CDR3 length: 13 residues. The germline gives CDR1 SNHLY, CDR2 FYNNEI. Complete variable domain (other parts from reference TRBV2 and TRBJ2-7): EPEVTQTPSHQVTQMGQEVILRCVPISNHLYFYWYRQILGQKVEFLVSFYNNEISEKSEIFDDQFSVERPDGSNFTLKIRSTKLEDSAMYFCASNAGGKYEQYFGPGTRLTVT.